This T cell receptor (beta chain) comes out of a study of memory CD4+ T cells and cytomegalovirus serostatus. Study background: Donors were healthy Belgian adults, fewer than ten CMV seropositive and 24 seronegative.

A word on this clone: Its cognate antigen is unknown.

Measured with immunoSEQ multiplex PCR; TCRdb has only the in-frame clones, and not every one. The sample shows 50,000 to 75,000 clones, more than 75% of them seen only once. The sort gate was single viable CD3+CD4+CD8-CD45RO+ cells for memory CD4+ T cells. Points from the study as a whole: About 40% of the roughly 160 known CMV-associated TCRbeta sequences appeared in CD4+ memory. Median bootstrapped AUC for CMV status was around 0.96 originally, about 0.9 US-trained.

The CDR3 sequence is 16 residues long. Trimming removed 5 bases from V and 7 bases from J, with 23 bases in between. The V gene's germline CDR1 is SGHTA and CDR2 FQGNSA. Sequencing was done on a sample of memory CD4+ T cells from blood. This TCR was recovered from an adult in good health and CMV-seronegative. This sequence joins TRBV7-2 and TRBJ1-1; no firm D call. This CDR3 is CASSPHRSITQGEAFF. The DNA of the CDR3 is TGTGCCAGCAGCCCACACCGTTCTATTACACAAGGTGAAGCTTTCTTT.